A single sample is the source of the 23 T cell receptor beta chains below, sequenced in a study of T-cell memory formation after mild COVID-19. TCRdb ran MiXCR on the 5' RACE reads and lists one entry per CDR3 protein. The repertoire has around 470,000 distinct CDR3 sequences, 20% of them found once; the top ten carry 7.5% to 9.5%. The specimen was PBMCs or a T cell subset sorted from them (not recorded which). The receptors derive from an adult woman who had mild COVID-19 (a few samples of this study predate the infection). Cell type and time point are not known.

Only a few counts were recorded for this clonotype. The chain is built from TRBV20-1 and TRBJ1-2, with D perhaps matching TRBD1 (5 bases). CDR3 length equals 15 residues. Trimming left V 0 bases short and J 3 bases short, with 14 bases between. Germline V CDR1 and CDR2: DFQATT, SNEGSKA (reference sequence). CDR3 DNA: TGCAGTGCTAGAGAGGCCGGGGGAGGCGACTATGGCTACACCTTC. Amino acid sequence: CSAREAGGGDYGYTF.

This clonotype appeared a few times. The chain recombines TRBV6-6 with TRBJ1-5, with D uncertain. CDR1 MNHNY and CDR2 SVGAGI come from the germline V gene (reference sequence). The CDR3 has 12 amino acids. V lost 5 bases, J lost 5 bases, and 7 bases lay in between. Here the CDR3 DNA reads TGTGCCAGCAGTCCCCAAGATCAGCCCCAGCATTTT. Amino acids: CASSPQDQPQHF.

This clonotype occurred a few times. The chain carries TRBV14 and TRBJ2-1; 7 positions match TRBD2. CDR3 length: 16 amino acids. The ends lost 1 base at V and 3 bases at J; junction bases unmatched: 6. Looked up from germline, CDR1 is SGHDN and CDR2 is FVKESK. The CDR3 DNA sequence: TGTGCCAGCAGCCAAGGAAGCGGGGCCAACTACAATGAGCAGTTCTTC. It is translated as CASSQGSGANYNEQFF.

This clonotype appeared a few times. J is TRBJ2-7 and V is TRBV6-5; TRBD1 aligns across 8 bases. The germline CDR1 and CDR2 sequences are MNHEY and SVGAGI. V shed 2 bases, J shed 1 base, and the junction held 16 bases outside the gene matches. The CDR3 is 19 residues long. The CDR3 loop reads CASSYGVTGARGRSYEQYF. The CDR3 DNA reads TGTGCCAGCAGTTACGGGGTGACAGGGGCCAGAGGAAGGTCCTACGAGCAGTACTTC.

This clonotype turned up a few times. The V call is TRBV7-2, the J call TRBJ2-3, with 7 bases identical to TRBD1. Germline CDR1 is SGHTA and CDR2 is FQGNSA. The CDR3 has 15 residues. V gave up 3 bases and J gave up 0 bases; unmatched junction bases: 3. CDR3 protein: CASSFYRGSTDTQYF. The DNA of the CDR3 is TGTGCCAGCAGCTTTTACAGGGGTAGCACAGATACGCAGTATTTT.

The genes are TRBV24-1 and TRBJ2-1, with a possible D match to TRBD2 (5 bases). The V and J ends lost 0 bases and 13 bases respectively, with 21 bases between them. The CDR3 loop spans 16 amino acids. CDR1 KGHDR and CDR2 SFDVKD come from the germline V gene. CDR3 residues: CATSDLRLAGVTQQFF. The CDR3 DNA reads TGTGCCACCAGTGATTTGAGGCTAGCCGGTGTCACGCAACAGTTCTTC.

A few counts support this clonotype. CDR3 coding DNA: TGCAGTGCTAGAGAGTCGGGGAACACCGGGGAGCTGTTTTTT. Its translation: CSARESGNTGELFF. The J gene is TRBJ2-2, the V gene TRBV20-1; D gene uncertain. This CDR3 region has 14 residues. V was shortened by 0 bases and J by 1 base, with 6 bases between the two germline ends. Germline-derived CDR1 and CDR2 are DFQATT and SNEGSKA (reference sequence).

This clonotype was counted between two and nine times. The chain joins TRBV11-2 to TRBJ2-5; D is undetermined. Germline lookup yields CDR1 SGHAT and CDR2 FQNNGV. The CDR3 consists of 13 residues. Trimming stripped 2 bases from V and 7 bases from J, with 11 bases between. The CDR3 DNA reads as TGTGCCAGCAGCTTAAATAGCCGTGGGACCCAGTACTTC. Translation: CASSLNSRGTQYF.

This clonotype was seen more than once but under ten times. The chain joins TRBV5-1 to TRBJ2-2, with 9 bases matching TRBD1. CDR3 size: 16 residues. V shed 4 bases, J shed 4 bases, and the junction held 8 bases outside the gene matches. Germline V gene lookup returns CDR1 SGHRS and CDR2 YFSETQ. CDR3 sequence reads: CASSPLWGQGTGELFF. CDR3 DNA: TGCGCCAGCAGCCCCCTCTGGGGACAGGGCACCGGGGAGCTGTTTTTT. The whole variable domain, filled in from reference TRBV5-1 and TRBJ2-2, reads KAGVTQTPRYLIKTRGQQVTLSCSPISGHRSVSWYQQTPGQGLQFLFEYFSETQRNKGNFPGRFSGRQFSNSRSEMNVSTLELGDSALYLCASSPLWGQGTGELFFGEGSRLTVL.

This clonotype was counted ten times or more. The gene calls are TRBV2 and TRBJ2-1, with TRBD2 identical over 9 bases. This CDR3 comprises 14 residues. CDR1 is SNHLY and CDR2 is FYNNEI in the germline V gene. Trimming took 6 bases from V and 7 from J; bases not matched to a gene: 7. The chain's CDR3 is CASSVSGGLNEQFF. Written as DNA, the CDR3 is TGTGCCAGCAGCGTTAGCGGGGGTCTAAATGAGCAGTTCTTC.

This clonotype was counted a few times. The chain is built from TRBV20-1 and TRBJ2-2, with a weak D call TRBD2 (6 bases). Germline assignment: CDR1 DFQATT and CDR2 SNEGSKA (reference sequence). The CDR3 contains 16 residues. V shed 1 base and J shed 7 bases, with 19 bases lying between them. The CDR3 DNA is TGCAGTGCTAGAGGGGGCGACGGGAGACTCAACGGGGAGCTGTTTTTT. This gives the protein CSARGGDGRLNGELFF.

This chain connects TRBV3-1 to TRBJ2-1; TRBD2 aligns across 9 bases. The ends lost 4 bases at V and 6 bases at J; junction bases unmatched: 7. From germline, CDR1 is LGHDT and CDR2 YNNKEL (reference sequence). The CDR3 is 15 amino acids. CDR3 bases: TGTGCCAGCAGCCCCGGGACTAGCCGGGTCAATGAGCAGTTCTTC. Amino acids: CASSPGTSRVNEQFF.

This clonotype was seen more than once but under ten times. The V and J genes are TRBV27 and TRBJ2-7; D is perhaps TRBD1 (6 bases). The CDR3 spans 13 residues. Germline assignment: CDR1 MNHEY and CDR2 SMNVEV (reference sequence). The V end lost 5 bases, the J end lost 7 bases, and 15 bases lay between the germline ends. DNA for the CDR3: TGTGCCAGCAGTCCTCGGACAGTAAGTGAGCAGTACTTC. This sequence encodes CASSPRTVSEQYF.

This clonotype was seen a few times. The rearrangement uses TRBV14 and TRBJ1-2; a possible D gene is TRBD1 (5 bases). The V and J ends lost 4 bases and 3 bases respectively, with 9 bases between them. The germline V gene encodes CDR1 SGHDN and CDR2 FVKESK. The CDR3 spans 13 residues. The CDR3 loop is CASSRQSYYGYTF. Here the CDR3 DNA reads TGTGCCAGCAGCCGACAGTCTTACTATGGCTACACCTTC.

V is TRBV6-5 and J is TRBJ2-1; D is unresolved. The V gene lost 5 bases and the J gene lost 8 bases, with 16 bases spanning the gap. The CDR3 extends over 14 amino acids. Per the germline V gene, CDR1 is MNHEY and CDR2 is SVGAGI. This chain's CDR3 is CASSVDSTFDEQFF. In nucleotides, the CDR3 is TGTGCCAGCAGTGTCGACTCTACTTTCGATGAGCAGTTCTTC.

CDR3 sequence: CAISGRQGGSPLHF. In DNA, the CDR3 is TGTGCCATCAGTGGACGGCAGGGAGGATCACCCCTCCACTTT. This chain links TRBV10-3 with TRBJ1-6, with a tentative D call TRBD1 (5 bases). Germline CDR1 reads ENHRY; CDR2 reads SYGVKD. CDR3 length: 14 amino acids. With 4 bases removed from V and 10 bases from J, the gap between germline ends came to 14 bases.

In this sample, this clonotype turned up a few times. The V call is TRBV11-3, the J call TRBJ1-5, with 8 nucleotides matching TRBD1. J was trimmed by 0 bases and V by 4 bases; bases with no gene match: 2. Germline V lookup: CDR1 SGHNT, CDR2 YENEEA. The CDR3 runs 15 residues. The CDR3 bases are TGTGCCAGCAGCTCTGACAGGGGTAGCAATCAGCCCCAGCATTTT. Translated, it gives CASSSDRGSNQPQHF.

V usage is TRBV5-6 and J usage is TRBJ1-6, with D tentatively TRBD1 (6 bases). CDR1 SGHDT and CDR2 YYEEEE come from the germline V gene. The CDR3 length is 14 residues. Trimming took off 1 base at V and 8 bases at J, with 10 bases between the two ends. DNA of the CDR3: TGTGCCAGCAGCTTGAGTAGGGGGTATTCACCCCTCCACTTT. Translated: CASSLSRGYSPLHF.

This clonotype was found many times. The chain is built from TRBV12-3 or TRBV12-4 and TRBJ1-1; no reliable D call. The CDR3 totals 11 residues. Trimming shortened V by 4 bases and J by 1 base, and 1 base separated the two germline ends. The CDR3 region is CASSSNTEAFF. Here the CDR3 DNA reads TGTGCCAGCAGTTCGAACACTGAAGCTTTCTTT.

The chain recombines TRBV20-1 with TRBJ2-7, with D perhaps given as TRBD1 or TRBD2 (5 bases each). The CDR3 extends over 13 amino acids. Germline values: CDR1 DFQATT, CDR2 SNEGSKA (reference sequence). Trimming took off 5 bases at V and 6 bases at J, with 17 bases between the two ends. In DNA, the CDR3 is TGCAGTGCTGGGGGATGGGACCCTGGCGAGCAGTACTTC. Translation gives CSAGGWDPGEQYF.

V gene TRBV6-6 combines with J gene TRBJ1-5; D is unresolved. This CDR3 has 15 amino acids. From germline, CDR1 is MNHNY and CDR2 SVGAGI (reference sequence). Deletions cut 2 bases from V and 2 bases from J, with 10 bases between. CDR3 nucleotide sequence: TGTGCCAGCAGTTACGCAGCGCGTGGCAATCAGCCCCAGCATTTT. As protein: CASSYAARGNQPQHF.

This chain joins TRBV19 and TRBJ1-2, with TRBD1 matching over 7 bases. CDR1 and CDR2 (germline): LNHDA, SQIVND (reference sequence). The CDR3 consists of 13 residues. V lost 9 bases to trimming and J lost 3 bases; unmatched junction nucleotides: 7. This CDR3 reads CASKRDRDYGYTF. The CDR3 bases are TGTGCCAGCAAGCGAGACAGGGACTATGGCTACACCTTC.

A few counts support this clonotype. J is TRBJ2-5 and V is TRBV24-1, with D possibly TRBD2 on 6 matching bases. CDR1 is KGHDR, CDR2 SFDVKD, per germline. This CDR3 comprises 16 residues. V dropped 0 bases and J dropped 0 bases, with 10 bases sitting between them. The CDR3, as DNA: TGTGCCACCAGTGATTTGGACGGGGGTTACCAAGAGACCCAGTACTTC. It yields the protein CATSDLDGGYQETQYF.